These 8 T cell receptor beta chains were sequenced from one sample in a study of tumour-infiltrating T cells in Burkitt lymphoma. Sequencing was performed with immunoSEQ multiplex PCR; in TCRdb, only in-frame clones are kept and a portion is missing. The listing records 35 clones. Sequencing was carried out using tumor tissue. Every receptor here comes from a human donor with Burkitt lymphoma.

The chain joins TRBV5-1 to TRBJ1-1; TRBD1 is a possible D gene (6 bases). The CDR3 covers 11 residues. The germline gives CDR1 SGHRS, CDR2 YFSETQ. Trimming took off 4 bases at V and 8 bases at J, with 9 bases between the two ends. The CDR3 is CASSPGTEAFF. CDR3 nucleotides: TGCGCCAGCAGCCCAGGGACAGAAGCTTTCTTT.

As to this clone: Compared with germline, one end of the junction differs, possibly owing to a read error. The chain links TRBV7-7 to TRBJ2-5; 8 nucleotides line up with TRBD1. Germline V gene data show CDR1 as SSHAT and CDR2 as FNYEAQ (reference sequence). This CDR3 is built from 15 residues. Here the CDR3 DNA reads TGTGCTAGCAGTCCATCCACAGGGGGTATAGAGACCCAGTACTTC. Encoded protein: CASSPSTGGIETQYF.

The chain uses TRBV6-6 and TRBJ2-1; possibly TRBD2 for D (5 bases). Germline CDR1 reads MNHNY; CDR2 reads SVGAGI (reference sequence). V lost 6 bases and J lost 6, with 9 bases in between. CDR3 length equals 12 residues. In DNA form, the CDR3 reads TGTGCCAGCAGGGCTGGACTCAATGAGCAGTTCTTC. Translation: CASRAGLNEQFF.

The chain carries TRBV6-5 and TRBJ1-1; D is ambiguous. CDR1 MNHEY and CDR2 SVGAGI come from the germline V gene. The CDR3 loop spans 12 amino acids. Trimming took off 5 bases at V and 2 bases at J, with 6 bases between the two ends. CDR3 sequence reads: CASSTINTEAFF. The DNA for the CDR3 is TGTGCCAGCAGTACTATTAACACTGAAGCTTTCTTT.

The genes are TRBV11-3 and TRBJ2-6; D remains ambiguous. Trimming took off 5 bases at V and 5 bases at J, with 22 bases between the two ends. The CDR3 contains 18 residues. CDR1 is SGHNT, CDR2 YENEEA, per germline. This chain's CDR3 is CASSVRPSRQSRANVLTF. CDR3 DNA: TGTGCCAGCAGCGTGCGTCCATCTCGACAAAGTCGGGCCAACGTCCTGACTTTC.

This sequence joins TRBV22-1 and TRBJ2-6; TRBD2, the table's D call, lacks a check against the DNA. TRBV22-1 counts as a pseudogene. This CDR3 contains 17 residues. DNA of the CDR3: TGTCCTGGGAGATTATCAAGCGAACAAAGTCGGGCCAACGTCCTGACTTTC. Translation: CPGRLSSEQSRANVLTF.

The V and J genes are TRBV9 and TRBJ2-1; possibly TRBD2 for D (6 bases). The V end lost 4 bases, the J end lost 8 bases, and 22 bases lay between the germline ends. The CDR3 runs to 16 residues. CDR1 and CDR2 from the germline V gene are SGDLS and YYNGEE. In DNA, the CDR3 is TGTGCCAGCAGCCCCCGAGGGGCGGGGCCCCGGTATGAGCAGTTCTTC. It is translated as CASSPRGAGPRYEQFF.

The V call is TRBV12-5, the J call TRBJ2-2, with D perhaps TRBD1 or TRBD2 (6 bases each). Germline assignment: CDR1 LGHNT and CDR2 FRNRAP. V gave up 6 bases and J gave up 6 bases, with 14 bases separating them. The CDR3 contains 14 residues. CDR3 protein: CASGGGGRSGELFF. The DNA of the CDR3 is TGTGCTAGTGGCGGAGGGGGGCGGTCCGGGGAGCTGTTTTTT.